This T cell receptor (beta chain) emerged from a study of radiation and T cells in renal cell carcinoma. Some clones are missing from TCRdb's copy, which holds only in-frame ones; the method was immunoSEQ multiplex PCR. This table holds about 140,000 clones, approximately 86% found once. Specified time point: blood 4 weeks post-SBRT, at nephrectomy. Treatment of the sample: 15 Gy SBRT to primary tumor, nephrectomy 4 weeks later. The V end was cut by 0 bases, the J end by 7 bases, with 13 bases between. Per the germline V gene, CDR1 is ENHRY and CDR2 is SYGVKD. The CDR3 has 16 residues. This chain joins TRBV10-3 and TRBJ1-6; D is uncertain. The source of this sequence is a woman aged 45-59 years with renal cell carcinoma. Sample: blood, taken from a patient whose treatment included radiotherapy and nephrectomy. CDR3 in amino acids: CAISESGWDINSPLHF. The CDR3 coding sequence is TGTGCCATCAGTGAGTCGGGCTGGGATATAAATTCACCCCTCCACTTT.